This passage covers 18 T cell receptor beta chains from one sample sequenced in a study of CD8+CD57+ T cells in acquired aplastic anemia (dated 2018 in TCRdb). Sequenced using an Illumina HiSeq 2000. TCR beta VDJ combination and CDR3 sequence profiling used genomic DNA as the template. TCRdb passed the public sequencing reads through fastp at Q25 and MiXCR, retaining productive beta sequences. Every entry covers one CDR3 protein and lists the most common genes and DNA from its rows. The sample includes around 400,000 distinct CDR3 sequences, with 65% to 80% observed a single time. 3.5% to 4.5% of the sample rests with the top ten. The source material was sorted CD4+, CD8+, or CD8+CD57+ T cells (not recorded which) from PBMCs. The receptors here all came from a human donor in good health, serving as a control.

With regard to this clonotype: One junction end does not reproduce the germline sequence, and a read error may be involved. The chain uses TRBV10-3 and TRBJ1-6; TRBD1 is a possible D gene (5 bases). CDR1 is ENHRY, CDR2 SYGVKD, per germline. CDR3 length: 15 residues. The CDR3 protein is CASSDTGSYKGPLRF. For the CDR3, the DNA is TGTGCCAGCAGTGACACGGGATCTTATAAGGGACCCCTCCGCTTT.

This clonotype was counted only a few times. The CDR3 does not close with the conserved phenylalanine or tryptophan, likely indicating a read error. The rearrangement joins TRBV2 to TRBJ1-5; no reliable D call. CDR3 length equals 13 residues. Germline loops: CDR1 SNHLY, CDR2 FYNNEI. The V end lost 7 bases, the J end lost 9 bases, and 16 bases lay between the germline ends. The CDR3 spells CASKKGWDRPQHS. The CDR3 nucleotides read TGTGCCAGCAAAAAAGGGTGGGATCGGCCCCAGCATTCT.

Ten or more counts support this clonotype. This chain links TRBV5-8 with TRBJ1-1; TRBD1 matches at 8 bases. CDR1 is SGHTS and CDR2 is YDEGEE in the germline V gene. This CDR3 region has 12 residues. The ends lost 3 bases at V and 7 bases at J; junction bases unmatched: 2. For the CDR3, the DNA is TGTGCCAGCAGCTCCGGACAGGGTGAAGCTTTCTTT. It is translated as CASSSGQGEAFF.

The chain has TRBV5-1 and TRBJ2-2, with 7 positions matching TRBD1. V trimming: 4 bases; J trimming: 6 bases; junction bases outside the gene matches: 9. Germline CDR1 and CDR2: SGHRS and YFSETQ. CDR3 size: 15 residues. The CDR3 sequence is CASSRADGTAGELFF. Here the CDR3 DNA reads TGCGCCAGCAGCCGGGCCGATGGGACAGCCGGGGAGCTGTTTTTT.

This clonotype was seen a single time. The junction departs from germline at one end; a sequencing error may be responsible. CDR3 region: CASSVLAGARDTQYF. In DNA, the CDR3 is TGTGCCAGCAGCGTATTAGCGGGGGCCCGAGATACGCAGTATTTT. The chain recombines TRBV5-1 with TRBJ2-3; TRBD2 matches 9 bases. This CDR3 has 15 amino acids. Germline V gene lookup returns CDR1 SGHRS and CDR2 YFSETQ.

V and J are TRBV19 and TRBJ1-5; D perhaps matches TRBD1 (6 bases). Germline V gives CDR1 LNHDA, CDR2 SQIVND (reference sequence). Trimming removed 4 bases from V and 4 bases from J, with 11 bases in between. The CDR3 extends over 14 amino acids. The CDR3 sequence is CASSTGRGNQPQHF. As DNA, the CDR3 is TGTGCCAGTAGTACGGGCAGGGGTAATCAGCCCCAGCATTTT.

In its sample, this clonotype was seen many times. The chain couples TRBV7-2 to TRBJ1-3; TRBD1 might be the D (6 bases). With 5 bases removed from V and 1 base from J, the gap between germline ends came to 9 bases. The CDR3 is 14 residues long. Germline CDR1 and CDR2: SGHTA and FQGNSA. The CDR3 nucleotides read TGTGCCAGCAGCCGCGACAGGTCTGGAAACACCATATATTTT. It encodes CASSRDRSGNTIYF. Combining the CDR3 with reference TRBV7-2 and TRBJ1-3 gives the whole variable domain GAGVSQSPSNKVTEKGKDVELRCDPISGHTALYWYRQSLGQGLEFLIYFQGNSAPDKSGLPSDRFSAERTGGSVSTLTIQRTQQEDSAVYLCASSRDRSGNTIYFGEGSWLTVV.

This clonotype came up a few times. V usage is TRBV29-1 and J usage is TRBJ1-5; TRBD1 agrees at 8 bases. Germline V gives CDR1 SQVTM, CDR2 ANQGSEA. The CDR3 is made up of 10 amino acids. The CDR3 DNA follows: TGCAACGACAGGGGACCAGCCCAGCATTTT. It yields the protein CNDRGPAQHF.

The V and J genes are TRBV7-9 and TRBJ1-5, with no clear D. Germline V gives CDR1 SEHNR, CDR2 FQNEAQ (reference sequence). The CDR3 covers 14 residues. Between the trimmed V and J ends, which lost 5 bases and 2 bases, there was a span of 10 bases. The chain's CDR3 is CASSATSGNQPQHF. The CDR3 DNA sequence: TGTGCCAGCAGCGCCACGAGCGGCAATCAGCCCCAGCATTTT. The variable domain in full, completed from reference TRBV7-9 and TRBJ1-5, reads DTGVSQNPRHKITKRGQNVTFRCDPISEHNRLYWYRQTLGQGPEFLTYFQNEAQLEKSRLLSDRFSAERPKGSFSTLEIQRTEQGDSAMYLCASSATSGNQPQHFGDGTRLSIL.

This clonotype was detected ten times or more. This chain links TRBV7-9 with TRBJ2-3; the match to TRBD2 covers 11 bases. The CDR3 sequence is 17 residues long. CDR1 and CDR2 from the germline V gene are SEHNR and FQNEAQ (reference sequence). V lost 5 bases and J lost 4; bases outside the gene matches: 11. The CDR3 here is CASSVGPGTSGADTQYF. For the CDR3, the DNA is TGTGCCAGCAGCGTGGGGCCCGGGACTAGCGGTGCAGATACGCAGTATTTT.

A single count supports this clonotype. V usage is TRBV7-9 and J usage is TRBJ1-1; no clear D gene. V lost 6 bases, J lost 4 bases, and 9 bases lay in between. Germline V gene data show CDR1 as SEHNR and CDR2 as FQNEAQ (reference sequence). CDR3 length: 12 amino acids. As DNA, the CDR3 is TGTGCCAGCAGTGTGGGGATCACTGAAGCTTTCTTT. Amino acids: CASSVGITEAFF.

This CDR3 reads CASSEDGATNEKHF. The CDR3 bases are TGTGCCAGCAGCGAGGACGGTGCAACTAATGAAAAACATTTT. V and J are TRBV9 and TRBJ1-5; D gene ambiguous. Germline CDR1 and CDR2: SGDLS and YYNGEE. This CDR3 has 14 amino acids. V was clipped by 3 bases and J by 16 bases, with 23 bases between them.

About this clonotype itself: The missing conserved phenylalanine or tryptophan at the end of this CDR3 makes a read error likely. The DNA is left out, because the CDR3 cannot be placed on it with certainty; the CDR3 is given as TCRdb lists it. The rearrangement links TRBV7-3 to TRBJ2-2; TRBD1, as called in the table, went unchecked against the DNA. The CDR3 spans 14 residues, counting both ends. Germline CDR1 SGHTA, CDR2 FQGTGA. CDR3 sequence reads: CASSPEQGYEQYFV.

For this clonotype: The CDR3 end shows no conserved phenylalanine or tryptophan, and so a read error is likely. The limits of the CDR3 on the DNA are not certain, so only TCRdb's listed CDR3 is given. The rearrangement joins TRBV7-3 to TRBJ1-6. Germline V lookup: CDR1 SGHTA, CDR2 FQGTGA. The CDR3 length equals 13 residues, ends included. The CDR3 is CASSRQYNSAITL.

The chain combines TRBV2 with TRBJ1-2; 8 bases match TRBD1. Germline V gene sequence: CDR1 SNHLY, CDR2 FYNNEI. With 6 bases clipped from V and 6 bases from J, the junction kept 15 bases outside the gene matches. This CDR3 has 16 amino acids. The CDR3 region has the DNA TGTGCCAGCAGCTCCGTGACGCAGGGGGCGCGACATGGCTACACCTTC. Encoded protein: CASSSVTQGARHGYTF.

Concerning this clonotype itself: At one end, the junction sequence differs from germline, possibly due to a read error. The CDR3 spells CASSLVYNSPLHFF. CDR3 DNA: TGTGCCAGCAGCTTGGTTTATAATTCACCCCTCCACTTTTTC. The V call is TRBV7-2, the J call TRBJ2-5; D not resolved. Germline V lookup: CDR1 SGHTA, CDR2 FQGNSA. This CDR3 is 14 amino acids long.

Worth noting for this clonotype: One end of the junction varies from germline; a read error may be responsible. The V gene is TRBV13, the J gene TRBJ1-2; 9 nucleotides align to TRBD1. CDR1 is PRHDT and CDR2 is FYEKMQ in the germline V gene (reference sequence). The CDR3 runs to 15 residues. The CDR3 region has the DNA TGCGCCAGCAGCGGGGACAGGGCGCTACCCCATGGCTACACCTTC. Encoded protein: CASSGDRALPHGYTF.

Comment on this clonotype: The junction departs from the called germline gene at one end, perhaps through a read error. The rearrangement joins TRBV24-1 to TRBJ1-5; D is unresolved. In germline, CDR1 is KGHDR, CDR2 SFDVKD. The CDR3 length is 14 residues. The CDR3: CDTSYPGSSRPQHF. CDR3 in DNA: TGCGACACCAGTTACCCGGGGTCTTCTCGGCCCCAGCATTTT.